This T cell receptor beta chain was obtained from a study of T cell responses to AZD1222 COVID-19 vaccine. Whole-study findings and limits: Donor demographics were predominantly white British with a female majority; clonal diversity may be underestimated. A reported finding is that nearly half of spike-specific TCRs target unmutated variant regions. Across the whole spike, CD4 TCRs peaked at regions 160-218 and 743-854.

A word on this clone: Its antigen is still unknown.

TCRdb's table, derived via immunoSEQ multiplex PCR, lists solely in-frame clones and lacks some. The sample consists of about 130,000 clones, just over 90% of them appearing once. Germline-derived CDR1 and CDR2 are MNHEY and SVGAGI. V was pared by 6 bases and J by 12 bases, with 14 bases of the junction left unmatched. The CDR3 loop spans 14 amino acids. This TCR was recovered from an adult in good health. Sequenced material: peripheral blood, taken on day 0 of AZD1222 vaccination. The chain couples TRBV6-5 to TRBJ2-1; 7 bases align to TRBD1. This CDR3 is CASRTGTAAPGQFF. CDR3 in DNA: TGTGCCAGCAGAACCGGGACAGCCGCTCCTGGGCAGTTCTTC.